Below, 20 T cell receptor beta chains from the same sample are listed, as sequenced in a study of blood T cell repertoires in COVID-19. Sequencing used immunoSEQ multiplex PCR; TCRdb keeps in-frame clones, though not all of them. The data hold around 45,000 clones, with 83% observed a single time. The sample consisted of peripheral blood. These receptors were obtained from an elderly man in a cohort sampled during active COVID-19.

The genes are TRBV10-3 and TRBJ2-5; TRBD2 might be the D (5 bases). V was shortened by 4 bases and J by 5 bases, with 8 bases between the two germline ends. CDR1 is ENHRY, CDR2 SYGVKD, per germline. CDR3 size: 12 residues. The CDR3 loop reads CAISVGGETQYF. DNA for the CDR3: TGTGCCATCAGTGTCGGCGGGGAGACCCAGTACTTC.

The chain combines TRBV5-6 with TRBJ1-6, with D possibly being TRBD1 (5 bases). Germline loops: CDR1 SGHDT, CDR2 YYEEEE. This CDR3 spans 17 amino acids. V lost 4 bases and J lost 2, with 16 bases in between. CDR3 residues: CASSPTGGAAYNSPLHF. CDR3 coding DNA: TGTGCCAGCAGCCCTACCGGGGGAGCGGCCTATAATTCACCCCTCCACTTT.

The rearrangement uses TRBV6-5 and TRBJ2-2; the match to TRBD2 covers 7 bases. Germline loops: CDR1 MNHEY, CDR2 SVGAGI. The CDR3 totals 16 residues. With V trimmed by 0 bases and J by 3 bases, 4 bases remained unmatched. The CDR3 nucleotides are TGTGCCAGCAGTTACTCAAGACGGGGGGACACCGGGGAGCTGTTTTTT. This gives the protein CASSYSRRGDTGELFF.

This rearrangement joins TRBV13 to TRBJ2-5, with TRBD1 matching 9 bases. The CDR3 runs to 14 residues. The germline V gene has CDR1 PRHDT and CDR2 FYEKMQ (reference sequence). V was clipped by 4 bases and J by 5 bases; unmatched bases: 5. The CDR3 is CASSSRTGVETQYF. The CDR3 DNA sequence: TGTGCCAGCAGCTCCCGGACAGGGGTCGAGACCCAGTACTTC.

V gene TRBV4-1 combines with J gene TRBJ1-3; a possible D gene is TRBD1 (5 bases). Trimming left V 8 bases short and J 2 bases short, with 13 bases between. CDR3 size: 14 residues. Per germline, CDR1 MGHRA and CDR2 YSYEKL. This CDR3 is CASSRGGAGNTIYF. The CDR3 coding sequence is TGCGCCAGCTCCCGGGGGGGGGCTGGAAACACCATATATTTT.

J is TRBJ2-1 and V is TRBV3-1 (or the pseudogene TRBV3-2), with 8 bases lining up with TRBD2. Germline loops: CDR1 LGHDT, CDR2 YNNKEL (reference sequence). This CDR3 has 13 amino acids. Trimming cost V 4 bases and J 7 bases; bases outside gene matches: 3. CDR3 bases: TGTGCCAGCAGCCGGGCTAGCGGGAATGAGCAGTTCTTC. Translated, it gives CASSRASGNEQFF.

The table lists this clone with a few counts. The chain links TRBV5-1 to TRBJ1-5, with TRBD1 as a possible D gene (6 bases). CDR1 is SGHRS, CDR2 YFSETQ, per germline. The CDR3 contains 14 residues. Trimming took 0 bases from V and 7 from J, leaving 11 bases between them. The CDR3 here is CASSLGGPGQPQHF. For the CDR3, the DNA is TGCGCCAGCAGCTTGGGGGGGCCGGGGCAGCCCCAGCATTTT.

The chain carries TRBV6-1 and TRBJ1-2; 8 bases are a match to TRBD1. This CDR3 spans 15 amino acids. CDR1 is MNHNS and CDR2 is SASEGT in the germline V gene. The V gene end was trimmed by 3 bases and the J gene end by 1 base; junction bases not matched to a gene: 4. DNA for the CDR3: TGTGCCAGCAGTGAGCCAGGACAGGGTAACTATGGCTACACCTTC. As protein: CASSEPGQGNYGYTF.

The V and J genes are TRBV20-1 and TRBJ2-7, with TRBD1 as a possible D gene (5 bases). Germline V gene data show CDR1 as DFQATT and CDR2 as SNEGSKA (reference sequence). The CDR3 has 11 residues. The V end lost 3 bases, the J end lost 7 bases, and 10 bases lay between the germline ends. In DNA, the CDR3 is TGCAGTGCTAGTCAGGGTTGGGAGCAGTACTTC. This codes for CSASQGWEQYF.

The chain recombines TRBV2 with TRBJ2-3; 10 bases align to TRBD2. CDR3 length: 17 residues. Germline V CDR1 and CDR2: SNHLY, FYNNEI. The V segment lost 4 bases and the J segment 4 bases; nucleotides outside the gene matches: 11. The CDR3 sequence is CASSGIAGGVGADTQYF. CDR3 bases: TGTGCCAGCAGTGGGATAGCGGGAGGAGTCGGGGCAGATACGCAGTATTTT.

The J gene is TRBJ2-1, the V gene TRBV5-4; no reliable D call. The ends were cut back, 0 bases at V and 7 bases at J, with 14 bases in the middle. CDR1 is SGHNT, CDR2 YYREEE, per germline (reference sequence). CDR3 size: 15 residues. The CDR3 DNA reads as TGTGCCAGCAGCTTGGATTTCAGCGTCTGGAATGAGCAGTTCTTC. Encoded protein: CASSLDFSVWNEQFF.

This sequence joins TRBV3-1 (or the pseudogene TRBV3-2) and TRBJ1-2; tentative D call: TRBD1 (5 bases). CDR3 length: 16 residues. CDR1 LGHDT and CDR2 YNNKEL come from the germline V gene (reference sequence). The V end lost 3 bases, the J end lost 4 bases, and 18 bases lay between the germline ends. The CDR3 coding sequence is TGTGCCAGCAGCCAGTCGGCTTTTAGGACAACCTATGGCTACACCTTC. It encodes CASSQSAFRTTYGYTF.

This clone was detected only once. The rearrangement uses TRBV7-3 and TRBJ1-1, with no clear D. This CDR3 has 11 residues. The V and J ends lost 7 bases and 6 bases respectively, with 9 bases between them. The germline gives CDR1 SGHTA, CDR2 FQGTGA. The CDR3 sequence is CASNNGAEAFF. The CDR3 DNA reads TGTGCCAGCAATAACGGGGCTGAAGCTTTCTTT. The whole variable domain, remainder taken from reference TRBV7-3 and TRBJ1-1, is GAGVSQTPSNKVTEKGKYVELRCDPISGHTALYWYRQSLGQGPEFLIYFQGTGAADDSGLPNDRFFAVRPEGSVSTLKIQRTERGDSAVYLCASNNGAEAFFGQGTRLTVV.

The chain has TRBV4-3 and TRBJ2-7; 9 bases line up with TRBD1. Germline trimming cut 0 bases from V and 4 bases from J; bases unmatched to any gene: 7. This CDR3 is 16 amino acids long. Germline CDR1 and CDR2: LGHNA and YSLEER. The CDR3 region has the DNA TGCGCCAGCAGCCAAGATCTGGGGACAGGGTATTACGAGCAGTACTTC. As protein: CASSQDLGTGYYEQYF.

A few counts support this clone. This chain joins TRBV5-1 and TRBJ1-6; D may be TRBD1 (5 bases). The CDR3 is made up of 15 amino acids. Germline loops: CDR1 SGHRS, CDR2 YFSETQ. V lost 0 bases and J 4 bases, leaving 8 bases between the germline ends. DNA of the CDR3: TGCGCCAGCAGCTTGGAAGGGGTATATAATTCACCCCTCCACTTT. Protein: CASSLEGVYNSPLHF.

V gene TRBV5-1 combines with J gene TRBJ2-3; D unclear. This CDR3 spans 14 amino acids. Germline V gives CDR1 SGHRS, CDR2 YFSETQ. V dropped 2 bases and J dropped 4 bases, with 11 bases sitting between them. CDR3 amino acids: CASSFAGRSDTQYF. The CDR3 DNA sequence: TGCGCCAGCAGCTTTGCTGGCAGATCAGATACGCAGTATTTT.

The V and J genes are TRBV5-1 and TRBJ2-2, with a tentative D call TRBD2 (6 bases). The CDR3 loop spans 14 amino acids. V was shortened by 9 bases and J by 1 base, with 13 bases between the two germline ends. CDR1 and CDR2 (germline): SGHRS, YFSETQ. The CDR3 coding sequence is TGCGCCACCCAGGGACTGCAGAACACCGGGGAGCTGTTTTTT. Protein: CATQGLQNTGELFF.

The chain has TRBV5-1 and TRBJ1-3; weak D call: TRBD1 (6 bases). The CDR3 contains 16 residues. Trimming pared 0 bases from V and 4 bases from J, leaving 14 bases between. The germline CDR1 and CDR2 sequences are SGHRS and YFSETQ. The CDR3 DNA sequence: TGCGCCAGCAGCTTGGAGGCAGGGGCGTTGGGAAACACCATATATTTT. It yields the protein CASSLEAGALGNTIYF.

This clone has just a few counts. J is TRBJ2-2 and V is TRBV5-1, with D maybe TRBD1 (6 bases). The CDR3 runs 14 residues. The germline V gene encodes CDR1 SGHRS and CDR2 YFSETQ. The V gene lost 0 bases and the J gene lost 6 bases, with 9 bases spanning the gap. CDR3 amino acids: CASSLDTGSGELFF. The CDR3 bases are TGCGCCAGCAGCTTGGACACAGGGTCCGGGGAGCTGTTTTTT.

This sequence joins TRBV7-9 and TRBJ1-4; D possibly corresponds to TRBD1 (5 bases). Trimming removed 2 bases from V and 7 bases from J, with 8 bases in between. Per the germline V gene, CDR1 is SEHNR and CDR2 is FQNEAQ (reference sequence). The CDR3 has 13 residues. CDR3 bases: TGTGCCAGCAGCTTACCAGGGCTTGAAAAACTGTTTTTT. Its protein product is CASSLPGLEKLFF.